This T cell receptor beta chain was captured in a study of PD-1 blockade in classical Hodgkin lymphoma. General study results and limits: Patients starting nivolumab less than 1 year after ASCT had lower diversity and were excluded from later analyses.

Method: immunoSEQ multiplex PCR; TCRdb's copy keeps in-frame clones and lacks some. The repertoire has 15,000 to 20,000 clones, 65% to 85% of them found once; the top ten carry approximately 6.3%. V gave up 5 bases and J gave up 7 bases, with 12 bases separating them. The CDR3 length is 13 residues. Per germline, CDR1 SGHTA and CDR2 FQGNSA. Concerning this clone itself: Its antigen is undetermined.

All the patients suffered relapse after autologous stem cell transplantation, and brentuximab vedotin exposure differed. The V call is TRBV7-2, the J call TRBJ2-1, with no clear D. The origin of this receptor is a human donor with classical Hodgkin lymphoma. The material sequenced was peripheral blood mononuclear cells (PBMCs), taken at baseline. Written as DNA, the CDR3 is TGTGCCAGCAGCCTGGGTCAACGGAATGAGCAGTTCTTC. Translated, it gives CASSLGQRNEQFF.